The rows below give T cell receptor beta chains drawn from one sample of a study of T cell responses to AZD1222 COVID-19 vaccine. The assay was immunoSEQ multiplex PCR, and TCRdb's table has in-frame clones only and misses some. The table includes about 140,000 clones, less than 95% detected once. The starting material was peripheral blood, obtained 28 days after the second dose of the MenACWY control vaccine. These receptors all stem from an adult who received the MenACWY meningococcal vaccine as a control. CDR3s include the opening cysteine and the closing phenylalanine or tryptophan. The order of the fields is clone size, J gene, V gene, D gene, CDR3 protein, CDR3 DNA. D genes are given only for firm matches. Rows may omit the clone size; those that give it use once, few, many or a size class.

clone_size: .
j_call: TRBJ1-3
v_call: TRBV18
d_call: .
cdr3_aa: CASSRGNSGNTIYF
cdr3_nt: TGTGCCAGCTCACGTGGGAACTCTGGAAACACCATATATTTT

clone_size: .
j_call: TRBJ2-3
v_call: TRBV19
d_call: TRBD2
cdr3_aa: CASSQTSGGKTDTQYF
cdr3_nt: TGTGCCAGTAGTCAGACTAGCGGGGGGAAGACAGATACGCAGTATTTT

clone_size: .
j_call: TRBJ1-2
v_call: TRBV28
d_call: TRBD1
cdr3_aa: CASSSGQGPYGYTF
cdr3_nt: TGTGCCAGCAGTTCGGGACAGGGCCCCTATGGCTACACCTTC

clone_size: .
j_call: TRBJ1-1
v_call: TRBV5-5
d_call: .
cdr3_aa: CASIRNRDTEAFF
cdr3_nt: TGTGCCAGCATCAGAAACCGGGACACTGAAGCTTTCTTT

clone_size: .
j_call: TRBJ2-3
v_call: TRBV28
d_call: TRBD2
cdr3_aa: CASSPTSGSRTDTQYF
cdr3_nt: TGTGCCAGCAGCCCGACTAGCGGGAGTAGAACAGATACGCAGTATTTT

clone_size: .
j_call: TRBJ1-1
v_call: TRBV7-3
d_call: .
cdr3_aa: CASSLGRTEAFF
cdr3_nt: TGTGCCAGCAGTCTCGGACGGACTGAAGCTTTCTTT

clone_size: once
j_call: TRBJ1-5
v_call: TRBV28
d_call: .
cdr3_aa: CASSSGTQPQHF
cdr3_nt: TGTGCCAGCAGTAGCGGCACTCAGCCCCAGCATTTT

clone_size: .
j_call: TRBJ1-2
v_call: TRBV19
d_call: .
cdr3_aa: CASSGPGRSYGYTF
cdr3_nt: TGTGCCAGTAGTGGTCCCGGCCGTTCCTATGGCTACACCTTC

clone_size: .
j_call: TRBJ2-3
v_call: TRBV10-1
d_call: .
cdr3_aa: CASSGGLGKSDTQYF
cdr3_nt: TGCGCCAGCAGTGGGGGCCTAGGGAAATCAGATACGCAGTATTTT

clone_size: .
j_call: TRBJ2-1
v_call: TRBV10-3
d_call: TRBD1
cdr3_aa: CAIRQGDNEQFF
cdr3_nt: TGTGCCATCAGACAGGGGGATAATGAGCAGTTCTTC

clone_size: .
j_call: TRBJ1-4
v_call: TRBV6-2/TRBV6-3
d_call: .
cdr3_aa: CASSYSSGVNEKLFF
cdr3_nt: TGTGCCAGCAGTTACTCGTCTGGGGTTAATGAAAAACTGTTTTTT

clone_size: few
j_call: TRBJ1-1
v_call: TRBV20-1
d_call: .
cdr3_aa: CSALNTEAFF
cdr3_nt: TGCAGTGCTCTGAACACTGAAGCTTTCTTT

clone_size: .
j_call: TRBJ1-2
v_call: TRBV28
d_call: TRBD1
cdr3_aa: CASSPADRGRGGGYTF
cdr3_nt: TGTGCCAGCAGTCCCGCAGACAGGGGGCGCGGTGGTGGCTACACCTTC

clone_size: .
j_call: TRBJ1-2
v_call: TRBV4-2
d_call: .
cdr3_aa: CASSQAPGGDYGYTF
cdr3_nt: TGTGCCAGCAGCCAAGCCCCGGGGGGTGATTATGGCTACACCTTC

clone_size: .
j_call: TRBJ2-3
v_call: TRBV19
d_call: TRBD2
cdr3_aa: CASSRLAGVADTQYF
cdr3_nt: TGTGCCAGTAGCCGACTAGCGGGGGTGGCAGATACGCAGTATTTT

clone_size: .
j_call: TRBJ2-5
v_call: TRBV28
d_call: .
cdr3_aa: CASSLVYQETQYF
cdr3_nt: TGTGCCAGCAGTTTAGTGTACCAAGAGACCCAGTACTTC

clone_size: .
j_call: TRBJ1-3
v_call: TRBV28
d_call: .
cdr3_aa: CASREGHGGTIYF
cdr3_nt: TGTGCCAGCAGGGAGGGACACGGAGGCACCATATATTTT

clone_size: once
j_call: TRBJ2-7
v_call: TRBV27
d_call: .
cdr3_aa: CASSIDPVLYF
cdr3_nt: TGTGCCAGCAGTATCGACCCCGTGTTGTACTTC

clone_size: .
j_call: TRBJ2-2
v_call: TRBV5-1
d_call: .
cdr3_aa: CASSLIRESNTGELFF
cdr3_nt: TGCGCCAGCAGCTTGATACGGGAATCGAACACCGGGGAGCTGTTTTTT

clone_size: few
j_call: TRBJ1-1
v_call: TRBV19
d_call: .
cdr3_aa: CASSGKTRPNTEAFF
cdr3_nt: TGTGCCAGTAGTGGCAAGACCCGGCCTAACACTGAAGCTTTCTTT

clone_size: .
j_call: TRBJ2-1
v_call: TRBV5-6
d_call: .
cdr3_aa: CASSWTVRTEQFF
cdr3_nt: TGTGCCAGCAGCTGGACAGTTCGGACGGAGCAGTTCTTC

clone_size: .
j_call: TRBJ1-3
v_call: TRBV2
d_call: .
cdr3_aa: CASRLGGITGNTIYF
cdr3_nt: TGTGCCAGCAGGCTCGGGGGGATTACTGGAAACACCATATATTTT

clone_size: once
j_call: TRBJ2-2
v_call: TRBV5-4
d_call: .
cdr3_aa: CASSLGSGETNTGELFF
cdr3_nt: TGTGCCAGCAGCTTAGGGTCAGGGGAGACGAACACCGGGGAGCTGTTTTTT

clone_size: .
j_call: TRBJ2-2
v_call: TRBV19
d_call: .
cdr3_aa: CASSIVPPTGVNTGELFF
cdr3_nt: TGTGCCAGTAGTATAGTACCTCCGACCGGGGTTAACACCGGGGAGCTGTTTTTT

clone_size: .
j_call: TRBJ1-5
v_call: TRBV19
d_call: .
cdr3_aa: CASSMGSNQPQHF
cdr3_nt: TGTGCCAGTAGTATGGGGAGCAATCAGCCCCAGCATTTT

clone_size: once
j_call: TRBJ1-3
v_call: TRBV19
d_call: .
cdr3_aa: CASGTGSSGNTIYF
cdr3_nt: TGTGCCAGTGGAACAGGGAGCTCTGGAAACACCATATATTTT

clone_size: .
j_call: TRBJ2-5
v_call: TRBV7-9
d_call: TRBD2
cdr3_aa: CASSTLAGKGETQYF
cdr3_nt: TGTGCCAGCAGCACACTAGCGGGGAAGGGGGAGACCCAGTACTTC

clone_size: .
j_call: TRBJ1-2
v_call: TRBV6-5
d_call: TRBD1
cdr3_aa: CASSYSSRDRGYTF
cdr3_nt: TGTGCCAGCAGTTACTCCTCCCGAGACAGGGGGTACACCTTC

clone_size: .
j_call: TRBJ1-5
v_call: TRBV19
d_call: TRBD1
cdr3_aa: CASSINRGQSQPQHF
cdr3_nt: TGTGCCAGTAGTATTAACAGGGGGCAGAGTCAGCCCCAGCATTTT

clone_size: .
j_call: TRBJ2-1
v_call: TRBV11-1
d_call: .
cdr3_aa: CASSLDRNEQFF
cdr3_nt: TGTGCCAGCAGCTTAGACAGGAATGAGCAGTTCTTC

clone_size: .
j_call: TRBJ1-5
v_call: TRBV7-9
d_call: .
cdr3_aa: CASSAQAGDQPQHF
cdr3_nt: TGTGCCAGCAGCGCTCAAGCAGGAGATCAGCCCCAGCATTTT

clone_size: .
j_call: TRBJ1-1
v_call: TRBV5-1
d_call: .
cdr3_aa: CASSLAGMNTEAFF
cdr3_nt: TGCGCCAGCAGCTTGGCAGGAATGAACACTGAAGCTTTCTTT

clone_size: .
j_call: TRBJ2-4
v_call: TRBV27
d_call: .
cdr3_aa: CASSLVATTSIQYF
cdr3_nt: TGTGCCAGCAGTTTAGTCGCTACTACTAGCATTCAGTACTTC

clone_size: .
j_call: TRBJ2-1
v_call: TRBV7-2
d_call: TRBD1
cdr3_aa: CASSSHRDRGLLNEQFF
cdr3_nt: TGTGCCAGCAGCTCCCACCGGGACAGGGGGCTACTAAATGAGCAGTTCTTC

clone_size: .
j_call: TRBJ1-4
v_call: TRBV28
d_call: TRBD1
cdr3_aa: CASSLFQGALGANEKLFF
cdr3_nt: TGTGCCAGCAGTTTGTTTCAGGGGGCCCTTGGGGCTAATGAAAAACTGTTTTTT

clone_size: .
j_call: TRBJ1-1
v_call: TRBV6-5
d_call: .
cdr3_aa: CASKIHSDTEAFF
cdr3_nt: TGTGCCAGCAAAATTCATAGTGACACTGAAGCTTTCTTT

clone_size: .
j_call: TRBJ2-7
v_call: TRBV19
d_call: TRBD2
cdr3_aa: CASSKAGTRYEQYF
cdr3_nt: TGTGCCAGTAGTAAAGCGGGGACCCGCTACGAGCAGTACTTC

clone_size: .
j_call: TRBJ2-1
v_call: TRBV9
d_call: TRBD1
cdr3_aa: CASSVGDRTYNEQFF
cdr3_nt: TGTGCCAGCAGCGTAGGGGACAGAACCTACAATGAGCAGTTCTTC

clone_size: .
j_call: TRBJ1-3
v_call: TRBV5-1
d_call: .
cdr3_aa: CASSSGNSGNTIYF
cdr3_nt: TGCGCCAGCAGCTCAGGGAACTCTGGAAACACCATATATTTT

clone_size: .
j_call: TRBJ1-4
v_call: TRBV5-1
d_call: .
cdr3_aa: CASSLGQGRGEKLFF
cdr3_nt: TGCGCCAGCAGCTTGGGGCAGGGAAGGGGTGAAAAACTGTTTTTT

clone_size: once
j_call: TRBJ1-5
v_call: TRBV27
d_call: TRBD1
cdr3_aa: CASSGGQGRNQPQHF
cdr3_nt: TGTGCCAGCAGCGGGGGACAGGGGAGGAATCAGCCCCAGCATTTT

clone_size: .
j_call: TRBJ2-1
v_call: TRBV7-2
d_call: TRBD2
cdr3_aa: CASSPRLAGGYNEQFF
cdr3_nt: TGTGCCAGCAGCCCTAGACTAGCGGGAGGCTACAATGAGCAGTTCTTC

clone_size: .
j_call: TRBJ1-2
v_call: TRBV3-1/TRBV3-2
d_call: TRBD1
cdr3_aa: CASSQGTADRGF
cdr3_nt: TGTGCCAGCAGCCAAGGGACAGCGGACAGGGGGTTC

clone_size: once
j_call: TRBJ2-7
v_call: TRBV6-2/TRBV6-3
d_call: TRBD1
cdr3_aa: CASSRTGQGAYEQYF
cdr3_nt: TGTGCCAGCAGCCGAACGGGACAGGGAGCCTACGAGCAGTACTTC

clone_size: .
j_call: TRBJ2-7
v_call: TRBV28
d_call: .
cdr3_aa: CASKRGTYEQYF
cdr3_nt: TGTGCCAGCAAACGGGGTACCTACGAGCAGTACTTC

clone_size: .
j_call: TRBJ2-6
v_call: TRBV28
d_call: .
cdr3_aa: CASRRSGANVLTF
cdr3_nt: TGTGCCAGCAGGCGCTCTGGGGCCAACGTCCTGACTTTC

clone_size: once
j_call: TRBJ2-3
v_call: TRBV11-3
d_call: TRBD1
cdr3_aa: CASSGQGSDTQYF
cdr3_nt: TGTGCCAGCTCGGGACAGGGGTCAGATACGCAGTATTTT